These 20 T cell receptor beta chains share one sample of origin, sequenced in a study of blood T cell repertoires in COVID-19. The protocol was immunoSEQ multiplex PCR, while the TCRdb copy is restricted to in-frame clones and leaves out a portion. The sample carries tens of thousands of clones, about 95% recorded once. Material: peripheral blood. All receptors come from a human donor with active COVID-19. The donor label of this sample is uncertain.

The chain is built from TRBV6-1 and TRBJ1-3; D perhaps matches TRBD1 (6 bases). V was clipped by 2 bases and J by 3 bases, with 20 bases between them. The CDR3 loop spans 18 amino acids. CDR1 and CDR2 from the germline V gene are MNHNS and SASEGT. The CDR3 sequence: CASSEISPGQGHGNTIYF. DNA of the CDR3: TGTGCCAGCAGTGAAATCTCGCCTGGGCAGGGGCATGGAAACACCATATATTTT.

The chain combines TRBV15 with TRBJ2-3; 8 nucleotides match TRBD2. CDR3 length: 17 amino acids. The ends lost 0 bases at V and 0 bases at J; junction bases unmatched: 5. Per germline, CDR1 LNHNV and CDR2 YYDKDF (reference sequence). CDR3 in amino acids: CATSRDRASGSTDTQYF. The CDR3 nucleotides read TGTGCCACCAGCAGAGATCGGGCTAGCGGGAGCACAGATACGCAGTATTTT. The full variable domain, its missing parts supplied by reference TRBV15 and TRBJ2-3, is DAMVIQNPRYQVTQFGKPVTLSCSQTLNHNVMYWYQQKSSQAPKLLFHYYDKDFNNEADTPDNFQSRRPNTSFCFLDIRSPGLGDTAMYLCATSRDRASGSTDTQYFGPGTRLTVL.

The CDR3 region is CASSFSGAVSSYEQYF. For the CDR3, the DNA is TGCGCCAGCAGCTTCTCGGGAGCGGTTAGCTCCTACGAGCAGTACTTC. The chain is built from TRBV5-1 and TRBJ2-7; D may be TRBD2 (6 bases). The CDR3 has 16 residues. Trimming pared 2 bases from V and 0 bases from J, leaving 15 bases between. The V gene's germline CDR1 is SGHRS and CDR2 YFSETQ.

The CDR3 DNA reads TGTGCCAGCAGCTTGTCCGGGACAGGGCTGGCCCTCCACTTT. Residues: CASSLSGTGLALHF. The chain links TRBV5-6 to TRBJ1-6; 9 nucleotides match TRBD1. With V trimmed by 1 base and J by 14 bases, 7 bases remained unmatched. The CDR3 has 14 amino acids. The germline V gene encodes CDR1 SGHDT and CDR2 YYEEEE.

This sequence joins TRBV5-1 and TRBJ1-6, with TRBD1 identical over 8 bases. The V gene end was trimmed by 3 bases and the J gene end by 9 bases; junction bases not matched to a gene: 2. The CDR3 extends over 13 amino acids. From germline, CDR1 is SGHRS and CDR2 YFSETQ. CDR3 in DNA: TGCGCCAGCAGCTATGGACAGGGTTCACCCCTCCACTTT. Amino acids: CASSYGQGSPLHF.

The chain couples TRBV19 to TRBJ2-5; 11 nucleotides agree with TRBD2. The CDR3 contains 18 residues. The trim removed 3 bases at V and 2 bases at J, leaving 11 bases unmatched. Per the germline V gene, CDR1 is LNHDA and CDR2 is SQIVND (reference sequence). The CDR3 nucleotides are TGTGCCAGTAGTATTCTAGCGGGGGGCGGTGGTAGACAAGAGACCCAGTACTTC. Protein sequence: CASSILAGGGGRQETQYF.

This sequence joins TRBV6-2 or TRBV6-3 and TRBJ1-6, with D unresolved. The CDR3 is 19 amino acids. Germline loops: CDR1 MNHEY, CDR2 SVGEGT. Trimming cost V 2 bases and J 0 bases, with 17 bases left between them. The chain's CDR3 is CASSYPRLQVNSYNSPLHF. The CDR3 nucleotides read TGTGCCAGCAGTTACCCCCGTCTTCAGGTGAACTCCTATAATTCACCCCTCCACTTT.

This sequence joins TRBV28 and TRBJ1-5, with 10 nucleotides matching TRBD1. Per the germline V gene, CDR1 is MDHEN and CDR2 is SYDVKM. This CDR3 spans 14 amino acids. V was pared by 6 bases and J by 4 bases, with 3 bases of the junction left unmatched. The CDR3 sequence is CASRTGGKNQPQHF. CDR3 sequence (DNA): TGTGCCAGCAGGACAGGGGGCAAGAATCAGCCCCAGCATTTT.

The genes are TRBV28 and TRBJ1-2; D is perhaps TRBD1 (5 bases). The ends were cut back, 2 bases at V and 4 bases at J, with 20 bases in the middle. The germline gives CDR1 MDHEN, CDR2 SYDVKM. The length of the CDR3 is 17 residues. As DNA, the CDR3 is TGTGCCAGCAGTTTACCCAACGCGCAGGGATCCGTCTATGGCTACACCTTC. Protein sequence: CASSLPNAQGSVYGYTF.

This chain joins TRBV2 and TRBJ2-5, with TRBD2 matching 12 bases. The CDR3 runs to 15 residues. The germline V gene encodes CDR1 SNHLY and CDR2 FYNNEI. J was trimmed by 7 bases and V by 8 bases; bases with no gene match: 11. The CDR3 region has the DNA TGTGCCAGCTATGGGCTAGCGGGAGGGCCAGGGACCCAGTACTTC. As protein: CASYGLAGGPGTQYF.

This chain links TRBV7-8 with TRBJ2-2; possibly TRBD1 for D (6 bases). CDR1 and CDR2 from the germline V gene are SGHVS and FQNEAQ. The CDR3 is made up of 14 amino acids. Trimming stripped 5 bases from V and 4 bases from J, with 11 bases between. CDR3 DNA sequence: TGTGCCAGCAGCCACAGGGCATCCACCGGGGAGCTGTTTTTT. This encodes CASSHRASTGELFF.

The chain has TRBV15 and TRBJ2-2, with 7 positions matching TRBD2. The CDR3 contains 15 residues. V gave up 1 base and J gave up 5 bases; unmatched junction bases: 4. Germline assignment: CDR1 LNHNV and CDR2 YYDKDF (reference sequence). The CDR3 region is CATSRGLAVTGELFF. In DNA form, the CDR3 reads TGTGCCACCAGCAGAGGGCTAGCGGTAACCGGGGAGCTGTTTTTT.

The J gene is TRBJ2-1, the V gene TRBV27; TRBD2 agrees at 10 bases. In germline, CDR1 is MNHEY, CDR2 SMNVEV (reference sequence). V gave up 6 bases and J gave up 8 bases; unmatched junction bases: 13. There are 16 residues in the CDR3. CDR3 coding DNA: TGTGCCAGCAGCCATTACGGACTAGCGGCCAATTATGAGCAGTTCTTC. Its protein product is CASSHYGLAANYEQFF.

J is TRBJ2-3 and V is TRBV6-6; TRBD1 aligns across 7 bases. CDR3 length: 15 residues. With 9 bases clipped from V and 1 base from J, the junction kept 10 bases outside the gene matches. Per the germline V gene, CDR1 is MNHNY and CDR2 is SVGAGI (reference sequence). The CDR3 sequence: CASLPRDRGTDTQYF. The DNA for the CDR3 is TGTGCCAGTTTACCCCGGGACAGAGGCACAGATACGCAGTATTTT.

This clone was counted once. The gene calls are TRBV2 and TRBJ1-2; D is undetermined. With 7 bases removed from V and 4 bases from J, the gap between germline ends came to 7 bases. Germline V gene sequence: CDR1 SNHLY, CDR2 FYNNEI. The CDR3 spans 11 residues. This CDR3 reads CASTPSYGYTF. DNA for the CDR3: TGTGCCAGCACTCCCTCCTATGGCTACACCTTC. Looking up the rest from reference TRBV2 and TRBJ1-2 gives the full variable domain: EPEVTQTPSHQVTQMGQEVILRCVPISNHLYFYWYRQILGQKVEFLVSFYNNEISEKSEIFDDQFSVERPDGSNFTLKIRSTKLEDSAMYFCASTPSYGYTFGSGTRLTVV.

The chain links TRBV5-1 to TRBJ2-7, with 7 bases identical to TRBD1. The CDR3 sequence is 15 residues long. Trimming cost V 4 bases and J 3 bases; bases outside gene matches: 10. CDR1 and CDR2 from the germline V gene are SGHRS and YFSETQ. CDR3 region: CASSPNRGGGYEQYF. CDR3 sequence (DNA): TGCGCCAGCAGCCCGAATCGAGGGGGCGGCTACGAGCAGTACTTC.

The V and J genes are TRBV5-1 and TRBJ2-2; 8 bases agree with TRBD1. The ends lost 2 bases at V and 5 bases at J; junction bases unmatched: 5. The CDR3 has 15 residues. Germline-derived CDR1 and CDR2 are SGHRS and YFSETQ. CDR3 sequence reads: CASSFDRGETGELFF. DNA for the CDR3: TGCGCCAGCAGCTTCGACAGGGGTGAAACCGGGGAGCTGTTTTTT.

The chain couples TRBV5-5 to TRBJ1-1, with TRBD1 identical over 11 bases. In germline, CDR1 is SGHKS, CDR2 YYEKEE (reference sequence). CDR3 length: 14 amino acids. Losses at the gene ends were 3 bases for V and 4 bases for J; bases not matched to a gene: 2. The CDR3 DNA follows: TGTGCCAGCAGCTGGGACAGGGGGAGCACTGAAGCTTTCTTT. This encodes CASSWDRGSTEAFF.

This clone was seen once. The chain couples TRBV19 to TRBJ1-5; TRBD1 aligns across 8 bases. The trim removed 1 base at V and 6 bases at J, leaving 11 bases unmatched. Germline V gives CDR1 LNHDA, CDR2 SQIVND (reference sequence). This CDR3 has 17 residues. CDR3 bases: TGTGCCAGTAGTATAGTATTTGCAGGGGGCGCCGGTCAGCCCCAGCATTTT. It yields the protein CASSIVFAGGAGQPQHF.

This sequence joins TRBV27 and TRBJ2-7; D possibly corresponds to TRBD2 (6 bases). V gave up 5 bases and J gave up 3 bases, with 11 bases separating them. CDR1 and CDR2 from the germline V gene are MNHEY and SMNVEV (reference sequence). The CDR3 is 13 amino acids. CDR3 loop: CASSLGTHYEQYF. The CDR3 DNA reads as TGTGCCAGCAGTCTCGGGACTCACTACGAGCAGTACTTC.